The clone carrying this T cell receptor (beta chain) was observed a single time. Its matching antigen is unknown. Donors were drawn from the approximately 120-subject validation cohort, separate from the 666-subject first cohort. The table came from immunoSEQ multiplex PCR; TCRdb's copy has only in-frame clones and leaves some out. Of some 160,000 clones listed, approximately 90% are singletons. The sample is drawn from a study of cytomegalovirus exposure and HLA in healthy donors. Study-wide findings and caveats: TCR beta chains numbering 164 were designated cytomegalovirus-associated. First-cohort TCR clusters tended to co-occur in the roughly 130 validation repertoires, a later analysis found. Most observed TCR sequences were rare, whereas some public TCRs were detected in many donors.

Sequenced sample: PBMCs. The TCR comes from a man aged 18 to 29 in good health and CMV-seronegative.

The CDR3 DNA reads TGCGCCAGCAGCTCCGGGACAGGGGGCGAAAAACTGTTTTTT. It is translated as CASSSGTGGEKLFF. The chain joins TRBV5-1 to TRBJ1-4; 12 bases map to TRBD1. The J segment lost 8 bases and the V segment lost 3 bases, leaving 2 bases of the junction unmatched. Germline values: CDR1 SGHRS, CDR2 YFSETQ. The CDR3 runs 14 residues.